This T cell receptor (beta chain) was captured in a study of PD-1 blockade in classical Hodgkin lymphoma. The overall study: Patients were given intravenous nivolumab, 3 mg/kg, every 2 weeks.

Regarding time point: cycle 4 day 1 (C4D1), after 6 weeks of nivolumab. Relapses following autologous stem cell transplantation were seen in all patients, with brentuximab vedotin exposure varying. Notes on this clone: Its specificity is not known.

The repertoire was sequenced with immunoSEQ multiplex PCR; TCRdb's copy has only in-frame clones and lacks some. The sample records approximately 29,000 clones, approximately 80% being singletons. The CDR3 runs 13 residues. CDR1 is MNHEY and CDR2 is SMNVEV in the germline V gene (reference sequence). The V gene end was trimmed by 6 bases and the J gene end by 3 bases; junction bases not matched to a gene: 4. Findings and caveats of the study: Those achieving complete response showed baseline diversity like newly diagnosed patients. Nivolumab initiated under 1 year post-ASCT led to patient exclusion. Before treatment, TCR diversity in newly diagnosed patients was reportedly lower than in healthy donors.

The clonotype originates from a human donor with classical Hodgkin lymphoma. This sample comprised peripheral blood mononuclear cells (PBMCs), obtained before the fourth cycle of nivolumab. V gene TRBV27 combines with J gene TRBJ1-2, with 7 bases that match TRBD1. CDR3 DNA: TGTGCCAGCAGATTGGGACAGTACTATGGCTACACCTTC. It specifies CASRLGQYYGYTF.